This is a list of T cell receptor beta chains from one sample in a study of blood T cell repertoires in COVID-19. Clones were read by immunoSEQ multiplex PCR, and TCRdb kept only the in-frame ones, dropping some. Of more than 300,000 clones listed, roughly nine tenths are singletons. The sequencing sample was made of PBMCs or T cells enriched from blood (not recorded which). The receptors shown here come from a woman aged 25-40 years who had been exposed to COVID-19. The CDR3 runs from the conserved cysteine through the conserved F or W.

j_call v_call cdr3_aa
TRBJ2-2 TRBV2 CASSEVDTGELFF
TRBJ1-1 TRBV12-3/TRBV12-4 CASSAGLSEAFF
TRBJ2-2 TRBV5-1 CASSLQGQGASGELFF
TRBJ1-1 TRBV11-3 CASSPGTENTEAFF
TRBJ1-1 TRBV6-6 CASSNREAFF
TRBJ1-4 TRBV29-1 CSVRGSNEKLFF
TRBJ1-4 TRBV2 CASTRQGNEKLFF
TRBJ2-7 TRBV5-1 CASSLSTSVSYEQYF
TRBJ1-2 TRBV2 CASSDRPQGGYTF
TRBJ2-1 TRBV7-9 CASTKRTSGGFNEQFF
TRBJ1-2 TRBV7-9 CASSLALGHYGYTF
TRBJ1-2 TRBV4-1 CASSQAGDRGDYGYTF
TRBJ2-5 TRBV2 CASSDSQETQYF
TRBJ1-6 TRBV4-1 CASSQRDRGPTGSPLHF
TRBJ1-2 TRBV6-5 CASSSGQGHGYTF
TRBJ2-3 TRBV9 CASSVLGGGVTDTQYF
TRBJ1-1 TRBV14 CASSLGQGAGEAFF
TRBJ1-2 TRBV7-6 CASSPRDRGSYGYTF
TRBJ2-4 TRBV24-1 CATSLGGIQYF
TRBJ2-1 TRBV15 CATSRVREPREQFF
TRBJ2-7 TRBV2 CASSAGTSGGAYYEQYF
TRBJ1-4 TRBV9 CASSEGTDSTNEKLFF
TRBJ2-7 TRBV5-1 CASGPGDRSYEQYF
TRBJ1-2 TRBV6-5 CASSYGREWGYTF
TRBJ2-3 TRBV24-1 CATSDPRGRGADTDTQYF
TRBJ1-5 TRBV6-5 CASNPDRVLGQPQHF
TRBJ1-6 TRBV3-1/TRBV3-2 CASSGRGTASVPLHF
TRBJ1-2 TRBV7-8 CASSLGQKNYGYTF
TRBJ1-2 TRBV28 CASSFFGEGYGYTF
TRBJ1-2 TRBV3-1/TRBV3-2 CASSQAQGAPYGYTF
TRBJ1-3 TRBV5-1 CASSLIPTGLSGNTIYF
TRBJ1-4 TRBV13 CASSSAGTGNEKLFF
TRBJ1-2 TRBV6-5 CASSYLGQGNYGYTF
TRBJ1-6 TRBV7-3 CASSLGSRYNSPLHF
TRBJ1-5 TRBV7-6 CASSSRQGESNQPQHF
TRBJ1-1 TRBV28 CASSAEGQGDTEAFF
TRBJ1-3 TRBV25-1 CASSDALSGNTIYF
TRBJ1-1 TRBV6-4 CASSAGTGWNTEAFF
TRBJ1-6 TRBV5-6 CASSRDRGSPLHF
TRBJ2-2 TRBV7-9 CASSTLNTGELFF